The 32 T cell receptor beta chains presented below share a single source sample, sequenced in a study of T cells in localized non-small cell lung cancer. Data came from immunoSEQ multiplex PCR; TCRdb stores just in-frame clones and leaves some out. The repertoire holds around 91,000 clones, with about nine tenths as singletons. This specimen was peripheral blood, taken before any cancer treatment. Receptors originate from a man aged 40 to 70 with stage I squamous cell lung carcinoma.

The chain uses TRBV5-4 and TRBJ1-5; maybe TRBD1 (5 bases). Trimming stripped 4 bases from V and 5 bases from J, with 10 bases between. The CDR3 consists of 13 residues. Germline V gene lookup returns CDR1 SGHNT and CDR2 YYREEE (reference sequence). The CDR3 nucleotides read TGTGCCAGCAGCCTGGACACCTATCAGCCCCAGCATTTT. Protein: CASSLDTYQPQHF.

This rearrangement joins TRBV18 to TRBJ2-1, with TRBD1 matching over 9 bases. Germline lookup yields CDR1 KGHSH and CDR2 LQKENI. V gave up 3 bases and J gave up 6 bases; unmatched junction bases: 9. The CDR3 runs to 16 residues. CDR3 region: CASSPPGQGGGNEQFF. The CDR3 nucleotides read TGTGCCAGCTCACCGCCGGGACAGGGTGGTGGCAATGAGCAGTTCTTC. Based on the CDR3 plus reference TRBV18 and TRBJ2-1, the full variable domain is NAGVMQNPRHLVRRRGQEARLRCSPMKGHSHVYWYRQLPEEGLKFMVYLQKENIIDESGMPKERFSAEFPKEGPSILRIQQVVRGDSAAYFCASSPPGQGGGNEQFFGPGTRLTVL.

The rearrangement uses TRBV7-2 and TRBJ1-5; TRBD1 is a possible D gene (6 bases). The germline V gene encodes CDR1 SGHTA and CDR2 FQGNSA. V was cut by 3 bases and J by 0 bases, with 18 bases left in between. The CDR3 length is 18 residues. The CDR3, as DNA: TGTGCCAGCAGCTTTAGGAGAGGGGGGCAGGTTAGCAATCAGCCCCAGCATTTT. Translated, it gives CASSFRRGGQVSNQPQHF. Using reference TRBV7-2 and TRBJ1-5 for the parts outside the CDR3, the full variable domain is GAGVSQSPSNKVTEKGKDVELRCDPISGHTALYWYRQSLGQGLEFLIYFQGNSAPDKSGLPSDRFSAERTGGSVSTLTIQRTQQEDSAVYLCASSFRRGGQVSNQPQHFGDGTRLSIL.

This chain's CDR3 is CASSLDAGSEPQHF. The DNA of the CDR3 is TGTGCCAGCAGCTTAGATGCCGGGTCGGAGCCCCAGCATTTT. The rearrangement uses TRBV7-2 and TRBJ1-5; D is unclear. CDR3 length: 14 residues. Trimming took off 1 base at V and 8 bases at J, with 12 bases between the two ends. Germline assignment: CDR1 SGHTA and CDR2 FQGNSA.

The chain combines TRBV7-2 with TRBJ1-2; D unclear. Deletions cut 5 bases from V and 0 bases from J, with 13 bases between. In germline, CDR1 is SGHTA, CDR2 FQGNSA. The CDR3 runs 15 residues. CDR3: CASSPGGLPNYGYTF. The CDR3 DNA reads as TGTGCCAGCAGCCCAGGAGGGTTACCTAACTATGGCTACACCTTC.

The chain carries TRBV6-6 and TRBJ1-5; D remains unclear. Trimming took 4 bases from V and 7 from J, leaving 14 bases between them. Germline-derived CDR1 and CDR2 are MNHNY and SVGAGI (reference sequence). This CDR3 is built from 14 residues. The chain's CDR3 is CASSSHTGLQPQHF. The CDR3 nucleotides are TGTGCCAGCAGTTCCCACACTGGTCTCCAGCCCCAGCATTTT.

In its sample, this clone was seen once. The chain recombines TRBV7-2 with TRBJ2-1; no clear D gene. Looked up from germline, CDR1 is SGHTA and CDR2 is FQGNSA. Trimming removed 3 bases from V and 8 bases from J, with 8 bases in between. This CDR3 is built from 12 residues. CDR3 protein: CASSFRGDEQFF. The CDR3 nucleotides are TGTGCCAGCAGCTTCCGTGGGGATGAGCAGTTCTTC.

The rearrangement links TRBV6-1 to TRBJ1-5, with D perhaps matching TRBD1 (6 bases). CDR3 length: 13 residues. V lost 10 bases to trimming and J lost 7 bases, with 17 bases between them. The germline gives CDR1 MNHNS, CDR2 SASEGT. CDR3 region: CAISRAGDQPQHF. CDR3 DNA: TGTGCCATTTCGAGGGCAGGGGACCAGCCCCAGCATTTT.

The chain uses TRBV13 and TRBJ2-7, with 8 bases fitting TRBD1. Germline CDR1 reads PRHDT; CDR2 reads FYEKMQ (reference sequence). Trimming removed 6 bases from V and 4 bases from J; junction bases left unmatched: 8. The CDR3 loop spans 14 amino acids. CDR3: CASRLGQGGYEQYF. In DNA, the CDR3 is TGTGCCAGCAGACTTGGACAGGGCGGATACGAGCAGTACTTC.

This sequence joins TRBV11-2 and TRBJ2-7, with TRBD2 matching 9 bases. This CDR3 is built from 14 residues. The V and J ends lost 4 bases and 4 bases, in that order; junction bases with no gene match: 5. Germline V gene lookup returns CDR1 SGHAT and CDR2 FQNNGV. In nucleotides, the CDR3 is TGTGCCAGCAGCTGGCGGGGGGGCTTTTACGAGCAGTACTTC. It encodes CASSWRGGFYEQYF. The complete variable domain, with remaining parts taken from reference TRBV11-2 and TRBJ2-7, reads EAGVAQSPRYKIIEKRQSVAFWCNPISGHATLYWYQQILGQGPKLLIQFQNNGVVDDSQLPKDRFSAERLKGVDSTLKIQPAKLEDSAVYLCASSWRGGFYEQYFGPGTRLTVT.

This chain joins TRBV5-1 and TRBJ1-1, with 9 positions matching TRBD1. With V trimmed by 4 bases and J by 0 bases, 7 bases remained unmatched. There are 16 residues in the CDR3. Germline assignment: CDR1 SGHRS and CDR2 YFSETQ. The CDR3 region is CASSLGTGRLNTEAFF. The CDR3 DNA sequence: TGCGCCAGCAGCCTCGGGACAGGGAGGCTGAACACTGAAGCTTTCTTT.

The V and J genes are TRBV19 and TRBJ2-3; 9 bases align to TRBD1. J lost 2 bases, V lost 6 bases, and 3 bases had no gene match. The CDR3 is made up of 14 amino acids. Germline loops: CDR1 LNHDA, CDR2 SQIVND (reference sequence). For the CDR3, the DNA is TGTGCCAGTAGAAGGGACAGGGTCACAGATACGCAGTATTTT. As protein: CASRRDRVTDTQYF.

In regard to this clone: Other DNA sequences in this sample translate to the same CDR3. This sequence joins TRBV29-1 and TRBJ2-3, with D possibly matching TRBD2 (6 bases). The CDR3 spans 12 residues. CDR1 and CDR2 from the germline V gene are SQVTM and ANQGSEA. Trimming shortened V by 4 bases and J by 2 bases, and 7 bases separated the two germline ends. CDR3 residues: CSVGGVTDTQYF. DNA of the CDR3: TGCAGCGTTGGGGGGGTCACAGATACGCAGTATTTT.

The chain links TRBV7-6 to TRBJ2-1, with a possible D match to TRBD2 (6 bases). Germline V gives CDR1 SGHVS, CDR2 FNYEAQ. Trimming took off 4 bases at V and 4 bases at J, with 17 bases between the two ends. The CDR3 loop spans 16 amino acids. The CDR3 spells CASSSSGRGDYNEQFF. The CDR3 coding sequence is TGTGCCAGCAGCTCCTCAGGGCGGGGCGATTACAATGAGCAGTTCTTC.

This chain links TRBV5-6 with TRBJ2-5, with TRBD1 matching 8 bases. J was trimmed by 4 bases and V by 2 bases; bases with no gene match: 7. CDR1 and CDR2 (germline): SGHDT, YYEEEE. This CDR3 spans 15 amino acids. CDR3 residues: CASSFRQGHGETQYF. In nucleotides, the CDR3 is TGTGCCAGCAGCTTTCGACAGGGGCACGGAGAGACCCAGTACTTC.

J is TRBJ2-7 and V is TRBV27, with a weak D call TRBD1 (6 bases). CDR1 is MNHEY, CDR2 SMNVEV, per germline (reference sequence). The CDR3 covers 15 residues. V lost 2 bases to trimming and J lost 2 bases, with 13 bases between them. DNA of the CDR3: TGTGCCAGCAGTTTAGACAGGAAGGGACCCTACGAGCAGTACTTC. Translating gives CASSLDRKGPYEQYF.

This clone was picked up one time. The chain links TRBV13 to TRBJ2-7; 8 bases fit TRBD2. CDR3 length: 15 amino acids. Trimming took 2 bases from V and 2 from J; bases not matched to a gene: 5. CDR1 is PRHDT and CDR2 is FYEKMQ in the germline V gene (reference sequence). In nucleotides, the CDR3 is TGTGCCAGCAGCTTATCCAGCGGGGGAACCTACGAGCAGTACTTC. Translated: CASSLSSGGTYEQYF.

V is TRBV7-6 and J is TRBJ1-5; 7 bases are a match to TRBD1. Germline lookup yields CDR1 SGHVS and CDR2 FNYEAQ. CDR3 length: 13 amino acids. Germline trimming cut 4 bases from V and 16 bases from J; bases unmatched to any gene: 13. CDR3 sequence reads: CASSSRGGPPLHF. DNA of the CDR3: TGTGCCAGCAGCTCCAGGGGGGGACCCCCCCTCCATTTT.

V usage is TRBV5-1 and J usage is TRBJ1-4; D might be TRBD1 (6 bases). Germline values: CDR1 SGHRS, CDR2 YFSETQ. V lost 5 bases and J lost 0, with 8 bases in between. This CDR3 spans 14 amino acids. CDR3 nucleotides: TGCGCCAGCAGAGAGGGGGCAACTAATGAAAAACTGTTTTTT. This sequence encodes CASREGATNEKLFF.

The rearrangement links TRBV5-1 to TRBJ1-5, with a tentative D call TRBD1 (5 bases). CDR3 size: 15 residues. The ends were cut back, 0 bases at V and 7 bases at J, with 14 bases in the middle. Looked up from germline, CDR1 is SGHRS and CDR2 is YFSETQ. For the CDR3, the DNA is TGCGCCAGCAGCTTGGAGGCAGGGCAAGGGCAGCCCCAGCATTTT. It encodes CASSLEAGQGQPQHF.

On this clone: At one end, the junction sequence differs from germline, possibly due to a read error. The rearrangement uses TRBV6-1 and TRBJ2-7; D not resolved. Germline CDR1 and CDR2: MNHNS and SASEGT. This CDR3 region has 10 residues. The CDR3 sequence: CASSETSTNF. The CDR3 coding sequence is TGTGCCAGCAGTGAGACCAGCACGAACTTC.

The chain employs TRBV6-5 and TRBJ1-3, with 10 bases lining up with TRBD1. CDR1 is MNHEY and CDR2 is SVGAGI in the germline V gene. The CDR3 is made up of 14 amino acids. The V gene end was trimmed by 8 bases and the J gene end by 4 bases; junction bases not matched to a gene: 5. CDR3 region: CASRTGGVGNTIYF. The CDR3 nucleotides are TGTGCCAGCCGGACAGGGGGTGTAGGAAACACCATATATTTT.

CDR3 in DNA: TGTGCCATCAGTGAGTCGAGAGGGGGGAACACTGAAGCTTTCTTT. This gives the protein CAISESRGGNTEAFF. The V call is TRBV10-3, the J call TRBJ1-1; D perhaps matches TRBD1 (6 bases). Trimming cost V 0 bases and J 1 base, with 9 bases left between them. The CDR3 consists of 15 residues. From germline, CDR1 is ENHRY and CDR2 SYGVKD.

CDR3 nucleotide sequence: TGTGCCAGTTGTATTAACAGGGGTTCCTACGAGCAGTACTTC. The encoded protein is CASCINRGSYEQYF. The gene calls are TRBV6-1 and TRBJ2-7; 7 bases fit TRBD1. The V segment lost 9 bases and the J segment 1 base; nucleotides outside the gene matches: 9. CDR1 MNHNS and CDR2 SASEGT come from the germline V gene. The CDR3 sequence is 14 residues long.

V gene TRBV27 combines with J gene TRBJ2-2; D might be TRBD2 (6 bases). The V gene's germline CDR1 is MNHEY and CDR2 SMNVEV (reference sequence). The V end was cut by 6 bases, the J end by 0 bases, with 11 bases between. This CDR3 is 15 amino acids long. The CDR3 DNA is TGTGCCAGCAGGGGACTGGGAACGAACACCGGGGAGCTGTTTTTT. Protein product: CASRGLGTNTGELFF.

The chain joins TRBV6-1 to TRBJ2-7; 10 bases are a match to TRBD1. V was clipped by 5 bases and J by 2 bases; unmatched bases: 3. Germline V CDR1 and CDR2: MNHNS, SASEGT. The CDR3 is 14 amino acids. CDR3 in amino acids: CASSRTGGTYEQYF. In nucleotides, the CDR3 is TGTGCCAGCAGTAGGACAGGGGGGACCTACGAGCAGTACTTC.

This clone showed up just a few times. This chain links TRBV19 with TRBJ1-2; maybe TRBD1 (5 bases). Germline assignment: CDR1 LNHDA and CDR2 SQIVND (reference sequence). Trimming cost V 1 base and J 4 bases, with 10 bases left between them. There are 14 residues in the CDR3. CDR3 sequence: CASSIAGTRYGYTF. The CDR3 DNA sequence: TGTGCCAGTAGTATAGCCGGGACGCGCTATGGCTACACCTTC.

The chain is built from TRBV6-6 and TRBJ1-6, with D uncertain. V dropped 0 bases and J dropped 10 bases, with 7 bases sitting between them. Germline loops: CDR1 MNHNY, CDR2 SVGAGI (reference sequence). The CDR3 has 13 residues. In nucleotides, the CDR3 is TGTGCCAGCAGTTACTCTAGTCGGTCACCCCTCCACTTT. Translated, it gives CASSYSSRSPLHF.

Only a few counts were recorded for this clone. This chain joins TRBV7-2 and TRBJ2-1; 12 nucleotides match TRBD2. The CDR3 spans 16 residues. V gave up 2 bases and J gave up 5 bases; unmatched junction bases: 4. Germline CDR1 is SGHTA and CDR2 is FQGNSA. The CDR3 here is CASSLRLAGVNNEQFF. The CDR3 nucleotides read TGTGCCAGCAGCTTACGACTAGCGGGGGTGAACAATGAGCAGTTCTTC.

CDR3 protein: CASSTDRVNTEAFF. The CDR3 DNA follows: TGCGCCAGCAGCACTGACAGGGTGAACACTGAAGCTTTCTTT. The rearrangement joins TRBV5-1 to TRBJ1-1; 7 bases are shared with TRBD1. The CDR3 is made up of 14 amino acids. The germline V gene has CDR1 SGHRS and CDR2 YFSETQ. J gave up 0 bases and V 4 bases, and 3 bases lay outside the gene matches.

The rearrangement joins TRBV10-3 to TRBJ2-5; TRBD1 is a possible D gene (6 bases). Germline V gives CDR1 ENHRY, CDR2 SYGVKD. This CDR3 is 12 amino acids long. Trimming shortened V by 10 bases and J by 2 bases, and 11 bases separated the two germline ends. The CDR3 DNA reads TGTGCCACCGGACAGACTCAAGAGACCCAGTACTTC. This gives the protein CATGQTQETQYF.

The genes are TRBV19 and TRBJ2-5; D not resolved. The germline gives CDR1 LNHDA, CDR2 SQIVND (reference sequence). The CDR3 sequence is 13 residues long. V was pared by 4 bases and J by 1 base, with 7 bases between. CDR3 DNA: TGTGCCAGTAGTACCCCTGCCCAAGAGACCCAGTACTTC. Encoded protein: CASSTPAQETQYF.